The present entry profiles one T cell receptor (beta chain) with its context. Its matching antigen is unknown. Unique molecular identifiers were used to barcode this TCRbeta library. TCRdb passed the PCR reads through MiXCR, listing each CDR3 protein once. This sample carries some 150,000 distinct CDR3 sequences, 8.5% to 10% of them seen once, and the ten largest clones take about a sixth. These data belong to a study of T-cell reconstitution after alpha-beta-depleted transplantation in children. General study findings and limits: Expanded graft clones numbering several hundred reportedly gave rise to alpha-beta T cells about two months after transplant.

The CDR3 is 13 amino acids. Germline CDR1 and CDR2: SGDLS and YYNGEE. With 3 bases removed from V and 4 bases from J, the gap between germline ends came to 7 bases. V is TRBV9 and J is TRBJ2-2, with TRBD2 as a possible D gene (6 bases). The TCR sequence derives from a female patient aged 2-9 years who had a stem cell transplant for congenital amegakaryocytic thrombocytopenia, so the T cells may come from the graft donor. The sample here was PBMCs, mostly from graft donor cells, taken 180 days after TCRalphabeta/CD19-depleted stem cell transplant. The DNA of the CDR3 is TGTGCCAGCAGCGGGACTATCACCGGGGAGCTGTTTTTT. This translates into CASSGTITGELFF.